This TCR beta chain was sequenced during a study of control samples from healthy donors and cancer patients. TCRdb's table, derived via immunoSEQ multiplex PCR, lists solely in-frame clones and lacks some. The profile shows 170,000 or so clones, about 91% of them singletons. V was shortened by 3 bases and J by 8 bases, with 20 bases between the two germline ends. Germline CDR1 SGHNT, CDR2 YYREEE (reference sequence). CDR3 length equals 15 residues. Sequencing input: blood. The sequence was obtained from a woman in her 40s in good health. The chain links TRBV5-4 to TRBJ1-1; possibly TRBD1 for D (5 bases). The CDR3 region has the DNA TGTGCCAGCAGCTGGGACCCGGACCCATTACGAGAAGCTTTCTTT. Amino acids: CASSWDPDPLREAFF.